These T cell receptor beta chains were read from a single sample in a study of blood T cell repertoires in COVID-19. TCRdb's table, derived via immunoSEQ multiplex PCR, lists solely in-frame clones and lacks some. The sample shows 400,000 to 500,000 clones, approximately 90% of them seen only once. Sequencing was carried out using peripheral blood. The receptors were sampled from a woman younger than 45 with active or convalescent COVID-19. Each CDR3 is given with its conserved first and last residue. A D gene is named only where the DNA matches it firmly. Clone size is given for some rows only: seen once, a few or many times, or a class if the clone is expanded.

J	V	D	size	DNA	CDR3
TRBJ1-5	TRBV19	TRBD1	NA	TGTGCCAGTAGTTTGACAGGGTTGGGCGATCAGCCCCAGCATTTT	CASSLTGLGDQPQHF
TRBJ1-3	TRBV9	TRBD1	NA	TGTGCCAGCAGCGTAGAGCAGGGGGATTCTGGAAACACCATATATTTT	CASSVEQGDSGNTIYF
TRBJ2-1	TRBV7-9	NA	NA	TGTGCCAGCAGCTCAGGACTAAGGCTTAATGAGCAGTTCTTC	CASSSGLRLNEQFF
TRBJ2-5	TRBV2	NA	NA	TGTGCCAGCAGTGAAACGTTGCAGGGGATCCAAGAGACCCAGTACTTC	CASSETLQGIQETQYF
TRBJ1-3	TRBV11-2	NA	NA	TGTGCCAGCAGCTTAGTTTTGAGCTCTGGAAACACCATATATTTT	CASSLVLSSGNTIYF
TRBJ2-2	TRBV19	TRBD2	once	TGTGCCAGTAGTATACGAGCGGGGGGCGGCACCGGGGAGCTGTTTTTT	CASSIRAGGGTGELFF
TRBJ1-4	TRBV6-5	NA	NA	TGTGCCAGCAGGGTGGCCGACGGGAGAGAAAAACTGTTTTTT	CASRVADGREKLFF
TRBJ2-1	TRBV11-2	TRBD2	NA	TGTGCCAGCAGCTTGAGTGGTGAGCGGGAGGGTCAGTTCTTC	CASSLSGEREGQFF
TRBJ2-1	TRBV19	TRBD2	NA	TGTGCCAGTAGTATAAGCGGGAGGGCCGATGAGCAGTTCTTC	CASSISGRADEQFF
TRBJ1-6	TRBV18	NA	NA	TGTGCCAGCTCACCGGGCAATAGATCACCCCTCCACTTT	CASSPGNRSPLHF
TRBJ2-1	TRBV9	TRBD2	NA	TGTGCCAGCAGCGATAGCGGGGGGATTAGCAATGAGCAGTTCTTC	CASSDSGGISNEQFF
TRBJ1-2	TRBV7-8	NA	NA	TGTGCCAGCAGCTTATTGCAGGGTGGGCGCTACACCTTC	CASSLLQGGRYTF
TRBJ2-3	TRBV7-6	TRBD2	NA	TGTGCCAGCACTGGGACTAGCGGAAGCACAGATACGCAGTATTTT	CASTGTSGSTDTQYF
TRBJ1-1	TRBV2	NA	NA	TGTGCCAGCAGTGTGGACAGTATTTTGAACACTGAAGCTTTCTTT	CASSVDSILNTEAFF
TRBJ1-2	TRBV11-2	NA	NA	TGTGCCAGCAGCAAACTGACGGGACGGGGGAACTATGGCTACACCTTC	CASSKLTGRGNYGYTF
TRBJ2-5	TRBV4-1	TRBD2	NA	TGCGCCAGCAGCAACCGACTAGCGGCCCAGGAGACCCAGTACTTC	CASSNRLAAQETQYF
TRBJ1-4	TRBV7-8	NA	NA	TGTGCCAGCAGCTTAGTTTCAGATGAAAAACTGTTTTTT	CASSLVSDEKLFF
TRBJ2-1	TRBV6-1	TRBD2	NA	TGTGCCAGCAGTGAAGTAGCGGGAGGGAATGAGCAGTTCTTC	CASSEVAGGNEQFF
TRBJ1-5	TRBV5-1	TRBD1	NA	TGCGCCAGCAGCCGGACGGGACAGGGGAATCAGCCCCAGCATTTT	CASSRTGQGNQPQHF
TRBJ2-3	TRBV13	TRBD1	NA	TGTGCCAGCAGCGATTCCGGGACAGGGGGCCCGGCGGCATCACAAGATACGCAGTATTTT	CASSDSGTGGPAASQDTQYF
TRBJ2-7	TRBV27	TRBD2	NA	TGTGCCAGCTCAGACGGGACTAGCGGCTACGAGCAGTACTTC	CASSDGTSGYEQYF
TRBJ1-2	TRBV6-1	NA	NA	TGTGCCAGCAGTGAAGCGCTTTGGGCAGGGAATAACTATGGCTACACCTTC	CASSEALWAGNNYGYTF
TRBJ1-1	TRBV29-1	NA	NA	TGCAGCGTTGTCCACGGGACTGAAGCTTTCTTT	CSVVHGTEAFF
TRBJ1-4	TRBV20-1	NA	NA	TGCAGTGCTAGTGACGACAGGACAAGGCTCTACAATGAAAAACTGTTTTTT	CSASDDRTRLYNEKLFF
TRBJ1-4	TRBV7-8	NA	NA	TGTGCCAGCAACTCCCGAGGGCCGGCCGAAAAACTGTTTTTT	CASNSRGPAEKLFF
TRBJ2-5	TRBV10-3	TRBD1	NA	TGTGCCATCAGGAGAGGACAGGGGGCAGAGGAGACCCAGTACTTC	CAIRRGQGAEETQYF
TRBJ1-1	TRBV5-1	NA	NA	TGCGCCAGCAGCTTGGAGGGAGGGCCTGAAGCTTTCTTT	CASSLEGGPEAFF